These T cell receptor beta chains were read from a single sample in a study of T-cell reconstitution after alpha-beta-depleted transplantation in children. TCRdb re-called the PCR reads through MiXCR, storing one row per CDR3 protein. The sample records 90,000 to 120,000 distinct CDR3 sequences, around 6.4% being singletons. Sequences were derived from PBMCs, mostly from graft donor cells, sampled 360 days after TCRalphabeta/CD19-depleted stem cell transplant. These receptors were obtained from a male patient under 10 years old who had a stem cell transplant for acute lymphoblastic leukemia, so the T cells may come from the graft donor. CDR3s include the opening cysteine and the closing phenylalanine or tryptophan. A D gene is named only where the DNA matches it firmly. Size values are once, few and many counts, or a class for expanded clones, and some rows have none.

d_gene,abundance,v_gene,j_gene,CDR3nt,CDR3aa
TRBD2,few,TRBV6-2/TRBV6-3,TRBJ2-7,TGTGCCAGCAGACGACTACTAGCGGGAGCCTTTGAGCAGTACTTC,CASRRLLAGAFEQYF
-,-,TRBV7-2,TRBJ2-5,TGTGCCCCCCCTAGGGCGCCGTACCAAGAGACCCAGTACTTC,CAPPRAPYQETQYF
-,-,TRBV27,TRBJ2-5,TGTGCCAGCGGCCTCGGTAGCCAGTACTTC,CASGLGSQYF
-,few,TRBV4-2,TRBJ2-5,TGTGCCAGCAGCCAACAGAACTGGCGGGGTCAAGAGACCCAGTACTTC,CASSQQNWRGQETQYF
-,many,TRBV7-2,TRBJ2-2,TGTGCCAGCAGCTTAAAGGGCCGACTCCGGGACACCGGGGAGCTGTTTTTT,CASSLKGRLRDTGELFF
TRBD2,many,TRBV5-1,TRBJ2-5,TGCGCAGTGTGGCGGGAGGTGCCGGAGACCCAGTACTTC,CAVWREVPETQYF
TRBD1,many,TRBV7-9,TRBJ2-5,TGTGCCAGCAGCTCAGACAGGGGGCGAGAGACCCAGTACTTC,CASSSDRGRETQYF
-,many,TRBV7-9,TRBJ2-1,TGTGCCAGCAGCTTAGAGACTAGAGAGCAGTTCTTC,CASSLETREQFF
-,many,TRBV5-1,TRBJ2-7,TGCGCCAGCAGCTTTAAGGGACGGGTTTACGAGCAGTACTTC,CASSFKGRVYEQYF
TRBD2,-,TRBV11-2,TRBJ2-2,TGTGCCAGCAGCCCAAAGCTAGCGGGCGGGGAAAGTACTAAAACCGGGGAGCTGTTTTTT,CASSPKLAGGESTKTGELFF
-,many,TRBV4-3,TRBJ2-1,TGCGCCAGCAGCCAAGACAGGCCCAATGAGCAGTTCTTC,CASSQDRPNEQFF
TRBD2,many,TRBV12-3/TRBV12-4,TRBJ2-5,TGTGCCAGCACCGACTTGGCTAGCGGGAGGGAGACCCAGTACTTC,CASTDLASGRETQYF
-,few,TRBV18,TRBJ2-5,TGTGCCAGCTCACCACGGATAATGGAGACCCAGTACTTC,CASSPRIMETQYF
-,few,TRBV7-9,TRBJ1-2,TGTGCCAGCAGCCCGAAAACAGTTAACTATGGCTACACCTTC,CASSPKTVNYGYTF
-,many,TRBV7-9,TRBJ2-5,TGTGCCAGCAGCCCAACAGGATTTCAAGAGACCCAGTACTTC,CASSPTGFQETQYF
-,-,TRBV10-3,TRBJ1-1,TGTGCCATCAGTGAAGAGGGGCAGGGGAAAAACACTGAAGCTTTCTTT,CAISEEGQGKNTEAFF
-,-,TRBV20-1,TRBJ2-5,TGCAGTGCTCCTCCCGGGGCGTTCCAAGAGACCCAGTACTTC,CSAPPGAFQETQYF
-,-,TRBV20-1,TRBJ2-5,TGCAGTGCTAGAGGCCCTGGGCCGGCCCAGTACTTC,CSARGPGPAQYF
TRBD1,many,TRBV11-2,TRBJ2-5,TGTGCCAGCACCTTCACAGGGGGCGTCACAGAGACCCAGTACTTC,CASTFTGGVTETQYF
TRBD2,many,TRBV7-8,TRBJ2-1,TGTGCCAGCAGCTGGGGACTAGCGGGGGGGAGGAACAATGAGCAGTTCTTC,CASSWGLAGGRNNEQFF
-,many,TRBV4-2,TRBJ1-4,TGTGCCAGCAGCCAAGGAGGACAAAAACTGTTTTTT,CASSQGGQKLFF
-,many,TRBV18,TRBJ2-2,TGTGCCAGCTCACCACCGGAGGCCGGGGAGCTGTTTTTT,CASSPPEAGELFF
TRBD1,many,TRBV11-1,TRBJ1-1,TGTGCCAGCAGCCATTGGGACAGAATCACTGAAGCTTTCTTT,CASSHWDRITEAFF
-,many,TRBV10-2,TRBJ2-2,TGCGCCAGCAGTGATTTTGCGGTAAAGGGACGAACCGGGGAGCTGTTTTTT,CASSDFAVKGRTGELFF
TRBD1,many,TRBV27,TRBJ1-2,TGTGCCAGCAGTTTAGCACAGGGGGTCTATGGCTACACCTTC,CASSLAQGVYGYTF
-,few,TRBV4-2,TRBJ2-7,TGTGCCAGCAGCCAAGATAAGGCTAGCCGTTACTACGAGCAGTACTTC,CASSQDKASRYYEQYF
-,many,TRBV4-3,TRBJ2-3,TGCGCCAGCAGCCCGCGAGGGGCCTTAGGCACAGATACGCAGTATTTT,CASSPRGALGTDTQYF
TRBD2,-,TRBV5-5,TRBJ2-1,TGTGCCAGCAGCGTGACTAGCGCCCGATCTCGCAATGAGCAGTTCTTC,CASSVTSARSRNEQFF
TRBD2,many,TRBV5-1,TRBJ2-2,TGCGCCAGCAGCTCACTAGCGGGAGTGAACACCGGGGAGCTGTTTTTT,CASSSLAGVNTGELFF
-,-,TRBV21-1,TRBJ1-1,TGTGCCAGCAGCATGAGGGTCCCTAACACTGAAGCTTTCTTT,CASSMRVPNTEAFF
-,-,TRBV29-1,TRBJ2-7,TGCAGCGTTCAACCGGGACCAAACTACGAGCAGTACTTC,CSVQPGPNYEQYF
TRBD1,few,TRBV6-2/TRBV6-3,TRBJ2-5,TGTGCCAGCAGTAACCGGGACAGGGCTCAAGAGACCCAGTACTTC,CASSNRDRAQETQYF
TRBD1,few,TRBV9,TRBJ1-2,TGTGCCAGCAGCGTAGGACCCCAGGGACAGGGTAACTATGGCTACACCTTC,CASSVGPQGQGNYGYTF
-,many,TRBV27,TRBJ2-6,TGTGCCAGCAGTCCCAAACCCGGGGCCAACGTCCTGACTTTC,CASSPKPGANVLTF
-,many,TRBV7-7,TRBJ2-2,TGTGCCAGCAGCTTCGGCAGCCCGAACACCGGGGAGCTGTTTTTT,CASSFGSPNTGELFF
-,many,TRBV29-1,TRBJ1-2,TGCAGCGTTCAGGGGAGGGACTATGGCTACACCTTC,CSVQGRDYGYTF
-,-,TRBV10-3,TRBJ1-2,TGTGCCATCAGTGAGTCCCAGGGTCAAATCTATGGCTACACCTTC,CAISESQGQIYGYTF
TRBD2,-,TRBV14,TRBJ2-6,TGTGCCAGCAGCCTCCTAGCGGGGGGAGTCTCTGGGGCCAACGTCCTGACTTTC,CASSLLAGGVSGANVLTF
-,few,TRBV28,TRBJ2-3,TGTGCCAGCAGTTTAAGCCTACACACAGATACGCAGTATTTT,CASSLSLHTDTQYF
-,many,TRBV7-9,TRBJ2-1,TGTGCCAGCAGCGCGGAAAGAAAGAGGATCAATGAGCAGTTCTTC,CASSAERKRINEQFF
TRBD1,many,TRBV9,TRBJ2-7,TGTGCCAGCAGCGCAGGGGGCACAGCCTACGAGCAGTACTTC,CASSAGGTAYEQYF
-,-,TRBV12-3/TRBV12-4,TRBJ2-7,TGTGCCAGCAGTTCAGCAGGAGGACTACTCGAGCAGTACTTC,CASSSAGGLLEQYF
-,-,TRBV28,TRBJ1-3,TGTGCCAGCAGTTTTGGGGGGGCCGGGTACACCATATATTTT,CASSFGGAGYTIYF
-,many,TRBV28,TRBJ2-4,TGTGCCAGCAGTTTCAGGGAGCGAGCTGCTGGGGACATTCAGTACTTC,CASSFRERAAGDIQYF
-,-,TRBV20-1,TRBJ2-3,TGCAGTGCTAAGGGCCCGTCCCGCACAGATACGCAGTATTTT,CSAKGPSRTDTQYF
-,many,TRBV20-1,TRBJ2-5,TGCAGTGCTAGAGTCCATGACTACCAAGAGACCCAGTACTTC,CSARVHDYQETQYF
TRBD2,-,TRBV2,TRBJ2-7,TGTGCCAGCATGGGGGGGGAGCAGTACTTC,CASMGGEQYF
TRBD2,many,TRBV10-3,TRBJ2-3,TGTGCCATCAGTGAGTTCGGCGGGGGGTCCCAGATCACAGATACGCAGTATTTT,CAISEFGGGSQITDTQYF
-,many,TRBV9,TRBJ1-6,TGTGCCAGCAGCGTAGACGGGAGATCCTATAATTCACCCCTCCACTTT,CASSVDGRSYNSPLHF
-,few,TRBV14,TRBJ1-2,TGTGCCAGCAGCCAAACGACTCAGGTATATGGCTACACCTTC,CASSQTTQVYGYTF
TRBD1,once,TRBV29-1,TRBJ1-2,TGCAGCGTTCCGGACAGGGGAAGCTATGGCTACACCTTC,CSVPDRGSYGYTF
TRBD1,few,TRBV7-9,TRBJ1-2,TGTGCCAGCAGCCCAGACAGGGACCATGGCTACACCTTC,CASSPDRDHGYTF